The entry below gives a single T cell receptor beta chain sequence along with its context. The clone's antigen remains unknown. The record has no base qualities; no much larger clone is one base away. The library was built by means of the immunoSEQ multiplex PCR assay. The multiplex PCR relied on a mix of 60 forward primers for TCR Vbeta segments and 13 reverse primers for TCR Jbeta segments. Amplification of the CDR3 region of rearranged TCR beta genes was performed with a multiplex PCR assay on genomic DNA. The Illumina HiSeq System was used to sequence the amplified TCR beta libraries as 87-base-pair reads. The published analysis was carried out like this. A later analysis counted tens of millions of unique TCR beta chains across the 650 to 800 repertoires, and roughly 11 million of these chains were shared by at least two donors. To remove PCR and sequencing errors, raw reads were error-corrected and collapsed into unique sequences using a nearest-neighbor algorithm that merged closely related sequences. To assign V, D and J gene segments, CDR3 sequences were aligned to IMGT reference sequences. For a sequence to be retained, at least a six-nucleotide match to both a V gene segment and a J gene segment was required. A rearrangement was called productive if the CDR3 had no stop codons and remained in frame with V and J, and every other rearrangement was called non-productive. CDR3 was defined according to IMGT convention as the region running from the second conserved V-encoded cysteine to the conserved J-encoded phenylalanine. In an earlier analysis of around 540 of the donors, sequences lacking an unambiguous match to a single V gene segment were excluded. In an earlier analysis of a few hundred of the donors, a V segment was called functional when productive rearrangements were above 56.7%, and segregating when the standard deviation between donors exceeded 5%. A statistical classification framework was developed to diagnose cytomegalovirus status using the catalog of TCR beta chain sequences. V and J gene assignment, in a later analysis, came from comparing TCR nucleotide sequences with IMGT/GENE-DB human TR gene sequences. The TCRdist pipeline was used in a later analysis to assign CDR3 sequences and most-parsimonious VDJ recombination scenarios. A later analysis defined each TCR beta chain by its CDR3 amino acid sequence plus V-gene family, and excluded reads lacking a unique V-gene family. As a way to deal with suspected cross-contamination and a sequencing artifact, a later analysis dropped over 550 nucleotide sequences that were highly shared and had low generation probability. A later analysis calculated a clonal expansion index for each public chain from normalized within-repertoire ranks of inferred template counts. Generation probabilities in a later analysis came from a VDJ recombination model fitted to out-of-frame rearrangements, and those results were checked against IGoR. A later analysis scored TCR-TCR, TCR-HLA and TCR-CMV co-occurrence with hypergeometric tests, applying a repertoire-size bias correction to TCR pairs. To estimate false discovery rates, a later analysis permuted the HLA or CMV assignments 20 times. A later analysis grouped co-occurring TCRs with DBSCAN, adding TCRdist sequence similarity when clustering within HLA-allele-positive subsets. Repertoires with fewer than 30,000 or more than 120,000 public chains were left out of co-occurrence clustering, as were about 5 repertoires with anomalous nucleotide sharing. Not all clones reach the TCRdb copy of this immuneACCESS table, which keeps in-frame sequences only. Checked studies attribute under half of the gap to unresolved V genes and leave the rest unexplained. V, J and clone size were drawn from that table, and D and trimming were deduced from the DNA. The sample yields about 95,000 clones; around 70% were counted once. The ten most abundant clones make up about 15% of the sample.

The cohort comprised 670 or so healthy bone marrow donors. Cohort members were all nominally healthy when sampled, although unrecorded immune exposures were likely present. The donor tested CMV seropositive, placing the donor among the roughly 270 seropositive members of the cohort. Each donor provided a peripheral blood sample, and peripheral blood mononuclear cells were used for TCR beta sequencing. Genomic DNA was extracted from the blood cell samples with the Qiagen DNeasy Blood Extraction Kit. The data originate from a study of cytomegalovirus exposure and HLA in healthy donors (dated by TCRdb to the late 2010s). For the study in its entirety: According to an earlier analysis of a few hundred of the donors, about 179 million T cells yielded 100 million or so unique TCR beta sequences and approximately 280 Gb of sequence data. Roughly 300 gigabases of sequencing data and approximately 93 million unique TCR sequences were included in an early release covering about 700 HLA-typed donors. The genetic ancestry cluster associated with self-reported Caucasian donors included 65% to 90% of the roughly 400 genotyped donors. The aim of the study was to test whether cataloging public T cell receptors could identify signatures of past pathogen exposure. The T cell repertoires of 670 or so subjects were profiled by immunosequencing and related to cytomegalovirus serostatus. Along with the roughly 670-subject first cohort, a separate validation cohort of over a hundred different subjects was used. To predict cytomegalovirus infection status, the study combined high-throughput TCR immunosequencing, statistical association of individual TCRs with disease status, and machine learning. In a later analysis, previously published TCR beta repertoires from several hundred donors were re-analyzed and high-resolution HLA genotyping was added so that TCR occurrence patterns could be studied. The later analysis used no new phenotypic data to find candidate immune exposures, relying instead on TCR beta sequences and their occurrence across donors. In an earlier analysis of 587 of the donors, high-throughput TCR beta sequencing was used to judge whether each TCR beta V gene segment behaved as functional or pseudogenic. Donor age, sex, ethnicity and CMV serostatus were compiled together with the repertoire data. A later genetic analysis used genome-wide SNP genotypes for about three fifths of the roughly 700 donors, treating that subset as a discovery cohort. Every repertoire in the discovery cohort had been generated on one and the same sequencing platform. HLA typing covered class I and class II loci at four-digit resolution. The number of typed donors differed by locus: about 620-640 for A, B, C, DRB1 and DQB1; approximately 530 for DQA1; 600 to 610 for DPA1; and roughly 470 for DPB1. Several DR-DQ haplotypes were handled as single units for association and clustering because linkage in the cohort was strong. On average, roughly 250,000 unique TCR beta nucleotide sequences were sequenced per donor among a few hundred genotyped donors of the cohort, with 15% to 20% of those sequences being non-productive.

Results and caveats for the whole study, not just this receptor: According to a later analysis, TCR association rates differed among HLA loci, with DRB1 alleles showing the most associated TCRs and HLA-C alleles showing the fewest. This cohort had only TCR beta chains sequenced, and the lack of alpha or paired-chain data limited which features could be detected. The only immune exposure information available for the cohort was CMV serostatus. A total of roughly 160 TCR beta chains were listed by the study as associated with cytomegalovirus. Because HLA typing was unavailable for some donors at each locus, only the typed subset was used in association tests. An association between a missense DCLRE1C variant and V-gene and J-gene trimming of TCR beta chains was found in a later genetic analysis and replicated in an independent cohort. Sequencing depth was assumed to be roughly uniform across donors in the presence/absence analyses, though that assumption may not hold. Strong co-occurrence of HLA alleles, especially DR and DQ, made assigning TCR associations to individual alleles difficult. A later analysis found that HLA-associated TCR beta chains were more clonally expanded and had lower generation probabilities than equally common non-associated chains. A cluster of highly shared sequence variants was judged likely to represent a technical artifact of the sequencing pipeline. A later analysis associated 16,951 TCR beta sequences with specific HLA alleles at a false discovery rate of 0.05. A later analysis reported that several top co-occurrence clusters appeared linked to parvovirus B19, influenza, CMV and Epstein-Barr virus. It was suggested by the authors that the approach could potentially be generalized to other disease states and immunological phenotypes. Most CMV-associated TCR beta chains appeared to be HLA-restricted in a later analysis, and the HLA associations seemed to be driven largely by CMV exposure. Correlated functional status among segregating V segments might reflect linkage disequilibrium, but an unknown experimental factor could not be ruled out. Because counts were too low, roughly 17 rarely observed V segments, including chromosome 9 orphons, were left out of the earlier analysis of a few hundred of the donors. In a later genetic analysis, fewer N-insertions in productive TCRs were reported among donors in an Asian-associated ancestry cluster than the roughly 700-donor mean. The 87-base-pair reads could not distinguish some IMGT-functional V segments, including TRBV6-2 and TRBV6-3, so those segments were excluded. In an earlier analysis of 587 of the donors, most TCR beta V segments appeared in productive rearrangements about 90% or about 30% of the time, broadly matching IMGT annotations. While some public TCRs were present in many individuals, most TCR sequences turned up only very rarely across donors. In both the original and validation cohorts, the classifier was reported to diagnose cytomegalovirus status with high specificity and sensitivity. A further reported finding was that TCR beta sequences accurately predicted the HLA-A and HLA-B alleles for most subjects in the first cohort. In vitro tests confirmed that a few of the cytomegalovirus-associated TCR beta chains recognize cytomegalovirus antigens.

The CDR3 covers 17 residues, taking in both the cysteine and the phenylalanine. Kept here is only the CDR3 DNA, which spans 51 bases and is read in frame from base 1. V and J are trimmed by 1 base and 3 bases, and the gene matches miss 7 bases of the junction. The germline V gene (reference sequence) gives CDR1 as SEHNR and CDR2 as FQNEAQ. The specimen sequenced was PBMCs. The chain joins TRBV7-9 to TRBJ2-7, and TRBD1 aligns with 12 junction nucleotides. This receptor was identified in a woman in her 50s in good health and CMV-seropositive. The DNA reads as follows: TGTGCCAGCAGCTTAGTTACCGGGACAGGGGGCATCTACGAGCAGTACTTC. Translated, this gives CASSLVTGTGGIYEQYF.